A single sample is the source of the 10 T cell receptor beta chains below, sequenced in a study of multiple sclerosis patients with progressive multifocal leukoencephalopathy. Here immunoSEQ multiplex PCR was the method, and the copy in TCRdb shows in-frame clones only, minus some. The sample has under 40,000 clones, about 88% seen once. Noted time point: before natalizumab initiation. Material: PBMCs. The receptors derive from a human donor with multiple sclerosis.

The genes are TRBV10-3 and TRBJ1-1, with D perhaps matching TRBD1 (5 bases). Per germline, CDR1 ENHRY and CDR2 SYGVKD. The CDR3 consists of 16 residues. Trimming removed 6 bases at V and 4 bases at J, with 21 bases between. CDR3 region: CAIRTGALSTGTEAFF. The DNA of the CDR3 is TGTGCCATCAGAACTGGGGCCCTTTCAACCGGCACTGAAGCTTTCTTT.

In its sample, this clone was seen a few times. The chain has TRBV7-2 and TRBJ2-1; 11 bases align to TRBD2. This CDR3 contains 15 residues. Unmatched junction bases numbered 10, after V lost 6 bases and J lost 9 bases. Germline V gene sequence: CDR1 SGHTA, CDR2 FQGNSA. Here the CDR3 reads CASRTSGIAGSEQFF. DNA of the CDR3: TGTGCCAGCAGGACTAGCGGGATAGCCGGGAGTGAGCAGTTCTTC.

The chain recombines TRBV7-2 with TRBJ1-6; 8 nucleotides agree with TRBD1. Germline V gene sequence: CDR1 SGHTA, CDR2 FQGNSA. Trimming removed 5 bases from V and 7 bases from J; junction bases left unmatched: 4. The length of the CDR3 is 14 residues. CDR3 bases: TGTGCCAGCAGCCTCGACAGGGGAAATTCACCCCTCCACTTT. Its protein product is CASSLDRGNSPLHF.

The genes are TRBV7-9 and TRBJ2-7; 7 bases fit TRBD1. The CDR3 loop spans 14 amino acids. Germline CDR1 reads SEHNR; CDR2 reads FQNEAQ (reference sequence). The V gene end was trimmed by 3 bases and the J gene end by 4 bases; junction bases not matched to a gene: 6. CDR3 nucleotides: TGTGCCAGCAGCTTCGACAGGGTTCCTTACGAGCAGTACTTC. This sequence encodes CASSFDRVPYEQYF. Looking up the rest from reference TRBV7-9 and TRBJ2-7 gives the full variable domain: DTGVSQNPRHKITKRGQNVTFRCDPISEHNRLYWYRQTLGQGPEFLTYFQNEAQLEKSRLLSDRFSAERPKGSFSTLEIQRTEQGDSAMYLCASSFDRVPYEQYFGPGTRLTVT.

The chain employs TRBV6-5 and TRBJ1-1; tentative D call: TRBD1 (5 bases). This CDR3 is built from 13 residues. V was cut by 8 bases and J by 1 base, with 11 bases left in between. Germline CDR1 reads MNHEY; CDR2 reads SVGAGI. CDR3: CASWTGQNTEAFF. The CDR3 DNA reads TGTGCCAGCTGGACGGGGCAGAACACTGAAGCTTTCTTT.

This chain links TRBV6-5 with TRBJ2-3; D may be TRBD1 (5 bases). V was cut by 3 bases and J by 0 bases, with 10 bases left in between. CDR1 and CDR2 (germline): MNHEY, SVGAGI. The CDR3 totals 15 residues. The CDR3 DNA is TGTGCCAGCAGTTATAACAGGCTTAGCACAGATACGCAGTATTTT. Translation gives CASSYNRLSTDTQYF.

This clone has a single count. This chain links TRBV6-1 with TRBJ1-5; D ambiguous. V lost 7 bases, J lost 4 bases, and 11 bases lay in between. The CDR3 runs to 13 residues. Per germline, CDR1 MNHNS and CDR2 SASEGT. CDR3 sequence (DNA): TGTGCCAGCATTGAGGACCTGAATCAGCCCCAGCATTTT. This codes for CASIEDLNQPQHF.

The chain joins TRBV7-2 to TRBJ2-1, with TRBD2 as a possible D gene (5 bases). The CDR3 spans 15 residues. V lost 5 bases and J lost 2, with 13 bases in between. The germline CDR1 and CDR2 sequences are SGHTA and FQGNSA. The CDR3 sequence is CASSEGLGAYNEQFF. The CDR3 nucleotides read TGTGCCAGCAGCGAGGGCTTAGGCGCCTACAATGAGCAGTTCTTC.

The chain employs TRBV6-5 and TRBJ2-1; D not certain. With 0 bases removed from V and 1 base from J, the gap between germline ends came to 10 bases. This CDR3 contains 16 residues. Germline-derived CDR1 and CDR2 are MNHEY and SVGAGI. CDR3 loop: CASSYSFPRSYNEQFF. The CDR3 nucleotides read TGTGCCAGCAGTTACTCGTTCCCAAGATCCTACAATGAGCAGTTCTTC.

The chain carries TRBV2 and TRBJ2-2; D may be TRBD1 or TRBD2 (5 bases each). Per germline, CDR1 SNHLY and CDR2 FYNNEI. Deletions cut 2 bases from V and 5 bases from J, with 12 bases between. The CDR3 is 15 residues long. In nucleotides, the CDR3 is TGTGCCAGCAGTGAATCCGCTTGGGGGACCGGGGAGCTGTTTTTT. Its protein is CASSESAWGTGELFF.